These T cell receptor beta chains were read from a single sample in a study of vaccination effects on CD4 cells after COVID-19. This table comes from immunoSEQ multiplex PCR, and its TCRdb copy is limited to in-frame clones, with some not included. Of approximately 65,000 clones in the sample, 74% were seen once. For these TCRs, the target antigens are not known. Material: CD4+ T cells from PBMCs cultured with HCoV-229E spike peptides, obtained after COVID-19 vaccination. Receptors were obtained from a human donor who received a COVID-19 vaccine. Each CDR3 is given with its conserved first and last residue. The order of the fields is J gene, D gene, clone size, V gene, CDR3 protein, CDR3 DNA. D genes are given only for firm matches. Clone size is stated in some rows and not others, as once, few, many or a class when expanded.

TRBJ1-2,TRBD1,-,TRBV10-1,CASSGSSSGTGVSFNYGYTF,TGCGCCAGCAGCGGAAGCTCCTCCGGGACAGGAGTTAGTTTTAACTATGGCTACACCTTC
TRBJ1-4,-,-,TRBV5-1,CASSLGRSNEKLFF,TGCGCCAGCAGCTTGGGACGGTCTAATGAAAAACTGTTTTTT
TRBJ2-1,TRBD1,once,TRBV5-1,CASSFDRANNEQFF,TGCGCCAGCAGCTTCGACAGGGCCAACAATGAGCAGTTCTTC
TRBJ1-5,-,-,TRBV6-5,CASSYSSGGGQPQHF,TGTGCCAGCAGTTACTCCAGCGGGGGCGGGCAGCCCCAGCATTTT
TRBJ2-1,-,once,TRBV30,CAWRVGYSYNEQFF,TGTGCCTGGAGGGTAGGGTATTCCTACAATGAGCAGTTCTTC
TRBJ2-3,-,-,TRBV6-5,CASSYEGTNTDTQYF,TGTGCCAGCAGTTACGAGGGGACAAACACAGATACGCAGTATTTT
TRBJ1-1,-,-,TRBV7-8,CASSLSRNTEAFF,TGTGCCAGCAGCCTCAGCAGGAACACTGAAGCTTTCTTT
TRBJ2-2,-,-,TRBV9,CASMLGQTGELFF,TGTGCCAGCATGTTAGGACAGACCGGGGAGCTGTTTTTT
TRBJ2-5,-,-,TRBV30,CAWSVLAETQYF,TGTGCCTGGAGTGTACTGGCGGAGACCCAGTACTTC
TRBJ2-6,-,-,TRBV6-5,CASSYDRSGANVLTF,TGTGCCAGCAGTTACGACCGCTCTGGGGCCAACGTCCTGACTTTC
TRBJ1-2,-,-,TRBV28,CASRPGGDGYGYTF,TGTGCCAGCAGACCCGGGGGCGACGGCTATGGCTACACCTTC
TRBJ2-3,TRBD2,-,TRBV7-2,CASSARGGRGGRADTQYF,TGTGCCAGCAGCGCCCGGGGGGGGCGGGGGGGCCGTGCAGATACGCAGTATTTT
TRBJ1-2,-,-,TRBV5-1,CASSTSGWDNGYTF,TGCGCCAGCAGCACCTCAGGTTGGGATAATGGCTACACCTTC
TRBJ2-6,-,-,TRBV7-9,CASSRGLLGSGANVLTF,TGTGCCAGCAGCCGGGGACTGTTAGGCTCTGGGGCCAACGTCCTGACTTTC
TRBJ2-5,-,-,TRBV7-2,CASSLVTETQYF,TGTGCCAGCAGCTTAGTGACGGAGACCCAGTACTTC
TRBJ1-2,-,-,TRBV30,CAWKLERSGGYTF,TGTGCCTGGAAGCTGGAAAGGTCGGGTGGCTACACCTTC
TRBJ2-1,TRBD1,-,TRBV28,CASSPGTGVLNEQFF,TGTGCCAGCAGTCCGGGGACAGGGGTTTTGAATGAGCAGTTCTTC
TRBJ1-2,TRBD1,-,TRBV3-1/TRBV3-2,CASSQTGAGYTF,TGTGCCAGCAGCCAAACAGGGGCTGGCTACACCTTC
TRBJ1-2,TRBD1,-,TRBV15,CATSLGLGQGEGGYTF,TGTGCCACCAGTCTTGGTCTCGGGCAGGGGGAGGGTGGCTACACCTTC
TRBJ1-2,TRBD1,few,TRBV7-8,CASSSGTVVGYTF,TGTGCCAGCAGCTCCGGGACAGTAGTTGGCTACACCTTC
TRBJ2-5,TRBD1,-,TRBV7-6,CASSERQGVSKGTQYF,TGTGCCAGCAGCGAACGACAGGGAGTGTCCAAAGGGACCCAGTACTTC
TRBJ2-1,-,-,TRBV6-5,CASHGARGVNEQFF,TGTGCCAGCCACGGGGCCCGAGGGGTCAATGAGCAGTTCTTC
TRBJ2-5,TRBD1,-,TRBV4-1,CASSSGTASETQYF,TGCGCCAGCAGCTCCGGGACAGCCTCGGAGACCCAGTACTTC
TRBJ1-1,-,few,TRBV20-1,CSAPNTEAFF,TGCAGTGCTCCAAACACTGAAGCTTTCTTT
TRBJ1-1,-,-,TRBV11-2,CASSLDYGTGPASRAFF,TGTGCCAGCAGCTTAGATTATGGAACAGGGCCTGCGAGTCGAGCTTTCTTT
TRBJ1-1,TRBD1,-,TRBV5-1,CASSLTGEYHTEAFF,TGCGCCAGCAGCCTCACAGGGGAATATCACACTGAAGCTTTCTTT